Sequencing of this T cell receptor (beta chain) was carried out in a study of cytomegalovirus exposure and HLA in healthy donors. Study findings and constraints: Per a prior analysis, the majority of TCR beta V segments were productive roughly 87% or roughly 30% of the time. The records held CMV serostatus as the only immune exposure information.

PCR was performed using 60 Vbeta and 13 Jbeta primers. This table comes from immunoSEQ multiplex PCR, and its TCRdb copy is limited to in-frame clones, with some not included. The clone table shows 150,000 to 200,000 clones, with the ten largest holding 6.5%. CDR3 length: 17 residues. The V gene's germline CDR1 is LNHDA and CDR2 SQIVND (reference sequence). V was pared by 6 bases and J by 3 bases, with 21 bases between. As concerns this clone: Its target is unknown.

The clonotype was recovered from a man aged 30 to 45 in good health and CMV-seronegative. This chain connects TRBV19 to TRBJ1-5; a possible D gene is TRBD1 (5 bases). The specimen was PBMCs. CDR3 residues: CASSESISAGNNQPQHF. The CDR3 DNA reads as TGTGCCAGTAGCGAATCTATTTCGGCAGGGAACAATCAGCCCCAGCATTTT.